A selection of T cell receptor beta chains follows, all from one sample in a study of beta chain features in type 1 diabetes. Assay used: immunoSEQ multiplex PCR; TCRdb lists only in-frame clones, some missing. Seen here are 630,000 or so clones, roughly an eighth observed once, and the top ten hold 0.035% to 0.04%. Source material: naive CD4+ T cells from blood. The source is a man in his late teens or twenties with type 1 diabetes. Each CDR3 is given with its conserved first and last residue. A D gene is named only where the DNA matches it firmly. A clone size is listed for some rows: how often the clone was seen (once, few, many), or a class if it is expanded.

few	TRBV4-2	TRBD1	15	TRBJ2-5	TGTGCCAGCAGCCAACCGGGACAGGGGAAAGAGACCCAGTACTTC	CASSQPGQGKETQYF
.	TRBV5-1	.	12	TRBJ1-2	TGCGCCAGCGGAGAACAGGGATATGGCTACACCTTC	CASGEQGYGYTF
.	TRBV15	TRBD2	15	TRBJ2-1	TGTGCCACCAGCAGAGGAGCGGGAGGAGGAAATGAGCAGTTCTTC	CATSRGAGGGNEQFF
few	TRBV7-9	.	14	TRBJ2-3	TGTGCCAGCAGCTTAGGGCAGGGCACAGATACGCAGTATTTT	CASSLGQGTDTQYF
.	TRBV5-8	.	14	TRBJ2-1	TGTGCCAGCAGCTTGCCCGGGAGCTACAATGAGCAGTTCTTC	CASSLPGSYNEQFF
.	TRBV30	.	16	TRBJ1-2	TGTGCCTGGACCAAGGCGGCGGTCCCAGAGGTTGGTGGCTACACCTTC	CAWTKAAVPEVGGYTF
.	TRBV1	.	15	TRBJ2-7	TGCACCAGCAGCCAACGCAGCGGGCCACGGTACGAGCAGTACTTC	CTSSQRSGPRYEQYF
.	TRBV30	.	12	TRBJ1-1	TGTGCCTGGAGTGTATTCCCGGGTGTAGCTTTCTTT	CAWSVFPGVAFF
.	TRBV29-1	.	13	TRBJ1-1	TGCAGCGTTGAAGCCCAAGAGGCCTCCTCAGCTTTCTTT	CSVEAQEASSAFF
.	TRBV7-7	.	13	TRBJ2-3	TGTGCTAGCAGCTTAGGCACCACAGATACGCAGTATTTT	CASSLGTTDTQYF
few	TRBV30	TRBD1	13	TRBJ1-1	TGTGCCTGGGGACAGGTTTGGGGCACTGAAGCTTTCTTT	CAWGQVWGTEAFF
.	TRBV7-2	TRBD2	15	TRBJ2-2	TGTGCCAGCAGCTTTAGCGGGGGGTTCACCGGGGAGCTGTTTTTT	CASSFSGGFTGELFF
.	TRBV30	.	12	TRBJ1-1	TGTGCCTGGAGTGTAGCGAACACTGAAGCTTTCTTT	CAWSVANTEAFF
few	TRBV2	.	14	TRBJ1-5	TGTGCCAGCAGTGAATATCGGACAAATCAGCCCCAGCATTTT	CASSEYRTNQPQHF
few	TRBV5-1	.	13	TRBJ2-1	TGCGCCAGCAGCGAGGGACTGAGCAATGAGCAGTTCTTC	CASSEGLSNEQFF
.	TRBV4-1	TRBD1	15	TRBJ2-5	TGCGCCAGCAGCCCTCAGGGGGACAGCCAAGAGACCCAGTACTTC	CASSPQGDSQETQYF
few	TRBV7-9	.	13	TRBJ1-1	TGTGCCAGCAGCTTCGGGGGTAGGACTGAAGCTTTCTTT	CASSFGGRTEAFF